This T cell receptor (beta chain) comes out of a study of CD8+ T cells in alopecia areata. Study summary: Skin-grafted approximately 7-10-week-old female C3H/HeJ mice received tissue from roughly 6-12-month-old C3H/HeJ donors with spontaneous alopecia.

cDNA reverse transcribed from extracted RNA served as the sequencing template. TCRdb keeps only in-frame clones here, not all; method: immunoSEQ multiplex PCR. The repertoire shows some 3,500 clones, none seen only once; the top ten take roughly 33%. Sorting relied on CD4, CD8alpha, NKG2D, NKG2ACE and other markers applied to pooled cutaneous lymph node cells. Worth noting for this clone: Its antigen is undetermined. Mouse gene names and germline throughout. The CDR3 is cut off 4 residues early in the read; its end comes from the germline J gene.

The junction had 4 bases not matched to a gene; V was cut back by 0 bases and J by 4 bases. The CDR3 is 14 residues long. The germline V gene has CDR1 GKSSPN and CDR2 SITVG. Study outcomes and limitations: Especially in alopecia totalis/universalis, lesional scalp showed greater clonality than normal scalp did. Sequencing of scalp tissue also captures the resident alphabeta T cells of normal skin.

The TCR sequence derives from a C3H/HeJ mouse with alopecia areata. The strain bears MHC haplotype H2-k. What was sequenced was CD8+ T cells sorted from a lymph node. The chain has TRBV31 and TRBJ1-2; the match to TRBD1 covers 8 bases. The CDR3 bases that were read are TGTGCCTGGAGTCTATCGACAGGGGCCTCC. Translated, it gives CAWSLSTGAS. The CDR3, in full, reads CAWSLSTGASDYTF. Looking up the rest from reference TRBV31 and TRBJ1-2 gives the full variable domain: AQTIHQWPVAEIKAVGSPLSLGCTIKGKSSPNLYWYWQATGGTLQQLFYSITVGQVESVVQLNLSASRPKDDQFILSTEKLLLSHSGFYLCAWSLSTGASDYTFGSGTRLLVI.